This T cell receptor (beta chain) came from a study of blood T cell repertoires in COVID-19. Trimming pared 1 base from V and 6 bases from J, leaving 13 bases between. Per germline, CDR1 LNHDA and CDR2 SQIVND (reference sequence). CDR3 length: 14 amino acids. Profiled with immunoSEQ multiplex PCR; TCRdb holds only in-frame clones, not every one. The data hold 310,000 or so clones, with about 87% observed a single time. This TCR derives from a young woman who had recovered from COVID-19. Sequencing was carried out using PBMCs or T cells enriched from blood (not recorded which). The chain recombines TRBV19 with TRBJ2-7; tentative D call: TRBD2 (6 bases). CDR3 loop: CASSIALGGSEQYF. The DNA for the CDR3 is TGTGCCAGTAGTATAGCTCTAGGAGGGTCCGAGCAGTACTTC.